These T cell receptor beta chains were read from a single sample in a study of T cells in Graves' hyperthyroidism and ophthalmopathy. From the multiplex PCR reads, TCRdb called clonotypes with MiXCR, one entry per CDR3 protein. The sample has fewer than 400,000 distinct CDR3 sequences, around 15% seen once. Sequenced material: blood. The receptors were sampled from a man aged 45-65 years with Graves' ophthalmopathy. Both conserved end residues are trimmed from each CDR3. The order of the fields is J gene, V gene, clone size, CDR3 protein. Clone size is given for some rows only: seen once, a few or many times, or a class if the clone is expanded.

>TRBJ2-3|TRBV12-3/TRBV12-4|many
ASRILAGVYTDTQY
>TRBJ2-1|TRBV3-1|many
ASSHAGYHNEQF
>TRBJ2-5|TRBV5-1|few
ASSRTSQETQY
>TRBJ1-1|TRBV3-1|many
ASSNRDRGTEAF
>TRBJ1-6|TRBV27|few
ASTRDSYNSPLH
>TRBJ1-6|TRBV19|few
ASSIVRDRNSPLH
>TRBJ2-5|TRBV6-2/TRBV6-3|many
ASSYRGETQY
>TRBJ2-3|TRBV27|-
ASSLSGTSGSGDTDTQY
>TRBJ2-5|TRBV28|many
ASSSYSGRAYTPRETQY
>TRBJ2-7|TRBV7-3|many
ASSLKQGVEQY
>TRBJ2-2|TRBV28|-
ASSSPGARTGELF
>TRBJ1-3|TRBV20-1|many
SARNIDRMMGNTIY
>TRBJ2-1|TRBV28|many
ASSSPGVGGRGNEQF
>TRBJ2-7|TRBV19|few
ASSIAGAEQY
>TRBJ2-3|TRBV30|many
AWSSGLVGTDTQY
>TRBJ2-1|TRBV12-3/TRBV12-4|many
ASTPSSGEQF
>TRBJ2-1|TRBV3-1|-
ASSQERGDNEQF
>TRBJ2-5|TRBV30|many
AGRGEAGLQETQY
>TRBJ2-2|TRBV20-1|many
SAHTGGVLQSGELF
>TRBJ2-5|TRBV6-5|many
ASSYAGTLQETQY
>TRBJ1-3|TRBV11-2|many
ASSPRTDGNTIY
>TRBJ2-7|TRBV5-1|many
ASSQGVSRTSGSPYEQY
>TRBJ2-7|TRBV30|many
AWSSQGRDEQY
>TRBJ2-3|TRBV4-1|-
ASSQVAGGLRTDTQY
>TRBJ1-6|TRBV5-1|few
ASSLRADNSPLH
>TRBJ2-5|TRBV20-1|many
SARFRLAGAHDQETQY
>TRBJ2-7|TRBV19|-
ASSATEPGLAGGTYEQY
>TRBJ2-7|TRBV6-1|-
ASSAWGQAYYEQY
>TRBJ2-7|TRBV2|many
ASSEVAAGEQY